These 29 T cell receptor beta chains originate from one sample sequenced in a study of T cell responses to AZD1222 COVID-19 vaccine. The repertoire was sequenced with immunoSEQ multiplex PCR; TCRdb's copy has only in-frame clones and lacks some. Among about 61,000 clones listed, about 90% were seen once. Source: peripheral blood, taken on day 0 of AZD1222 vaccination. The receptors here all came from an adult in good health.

The CDR3 nucleotides read TGTGCCAGCAGCTTGCAGGGACAGATTTCACCCCTCCACTTT. Its translation is CASSLQGQISPLHF. The chain combines TRBV5-4 with TRBJ1-6; 7 bases align to TRBD1. V was pared by 1 base and J by 9 bases, with 4 bases of the junction left unmatched. Germline V gene lookup returns CDR1 SGHNT and CDR2 YYREEE (reference sequence). This CDR3 contains 14 residues.

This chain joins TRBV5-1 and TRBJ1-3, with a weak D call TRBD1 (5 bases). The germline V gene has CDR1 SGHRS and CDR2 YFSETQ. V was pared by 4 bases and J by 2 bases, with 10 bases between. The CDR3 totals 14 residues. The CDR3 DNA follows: TGCGCCAGCAGCCAAGGGACGACTGGAAACACCATATATTTT. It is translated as CASSQGTTGNTIYF.

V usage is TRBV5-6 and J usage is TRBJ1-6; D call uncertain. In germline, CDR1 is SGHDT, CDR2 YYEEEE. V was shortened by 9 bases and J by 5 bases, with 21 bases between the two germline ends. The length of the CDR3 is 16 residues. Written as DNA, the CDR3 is TGTGCCACCGGGAGTTTGGGCGACCCTGATAATTCACCCCTCCACTTT. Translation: CATGSLGDPDNSPLHF. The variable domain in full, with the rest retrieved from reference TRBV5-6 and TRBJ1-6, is DAGVTQSPTHLIKTRGQQVTLRCSPKSGHDTVSWYQQALGQGPQFIFQYYEEEERQRGNFPDRFSGHQFPNYSSELNVNALLLGDSALYLCATGSLGDPDNSPLHFGNGTRLTVT.

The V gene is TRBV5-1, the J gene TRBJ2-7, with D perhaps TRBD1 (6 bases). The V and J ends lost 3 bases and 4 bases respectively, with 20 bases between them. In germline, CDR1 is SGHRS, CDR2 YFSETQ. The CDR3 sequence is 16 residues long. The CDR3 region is CASSSGQPMTLYEQYF. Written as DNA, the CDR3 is TGCGCCAGCAGCTCTGGACAGCCCATGACCCTATACGAGCAGTACTTC.

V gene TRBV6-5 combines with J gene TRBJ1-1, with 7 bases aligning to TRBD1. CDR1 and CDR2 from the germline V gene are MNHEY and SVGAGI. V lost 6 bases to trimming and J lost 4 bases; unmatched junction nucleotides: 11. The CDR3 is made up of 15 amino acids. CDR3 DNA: TGTGCCAGCAGGGGGAAAAAACAGGGGAGCACTGAAGCTTTCTTT. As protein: CASRGKKQGSTEAFF.

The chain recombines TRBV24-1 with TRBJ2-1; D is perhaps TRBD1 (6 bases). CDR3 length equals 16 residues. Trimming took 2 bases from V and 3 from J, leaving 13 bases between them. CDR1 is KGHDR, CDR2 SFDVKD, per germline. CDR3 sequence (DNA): TGTGCCACCAGTGATTCTACAGGGAAAGACTACAATGAGCAGTTCTTC. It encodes CATSDSTGKDYNEQFF.

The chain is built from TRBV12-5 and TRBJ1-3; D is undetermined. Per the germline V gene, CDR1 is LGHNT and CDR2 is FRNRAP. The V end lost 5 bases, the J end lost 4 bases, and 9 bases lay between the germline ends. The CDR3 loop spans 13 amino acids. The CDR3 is CASGQSGGNTIYF. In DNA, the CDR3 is TGTGCTAGTGGTCAATCTGGCGGAAACACCATATATTTT.

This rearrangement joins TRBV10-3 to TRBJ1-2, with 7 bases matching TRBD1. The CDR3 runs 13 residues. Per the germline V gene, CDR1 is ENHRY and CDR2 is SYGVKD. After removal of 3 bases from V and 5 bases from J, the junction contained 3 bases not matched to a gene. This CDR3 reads CAISEGGEYGYTF. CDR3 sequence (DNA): TGTGCCATCAGTGAAGGGGGCGAGTATGGCTACACCTTC.

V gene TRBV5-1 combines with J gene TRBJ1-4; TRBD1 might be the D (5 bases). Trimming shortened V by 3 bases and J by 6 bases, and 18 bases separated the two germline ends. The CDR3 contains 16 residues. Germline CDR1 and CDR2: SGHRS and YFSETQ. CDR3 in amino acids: CASSSTGDLTYEKLFF. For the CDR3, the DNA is TGCGCCAGCAGCTCAACAGGCGATCTCACGTATGAAAAACTGTTTTTT.

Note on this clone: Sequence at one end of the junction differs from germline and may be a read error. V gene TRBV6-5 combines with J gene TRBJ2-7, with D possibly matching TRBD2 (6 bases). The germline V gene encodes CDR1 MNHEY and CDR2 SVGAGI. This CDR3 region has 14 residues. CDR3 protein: CASAGGVKSSEQYF. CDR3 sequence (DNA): TGTGCCAGCGCCGGAGGGGTTAAGTCCTCCGAGCAGTACTTC.

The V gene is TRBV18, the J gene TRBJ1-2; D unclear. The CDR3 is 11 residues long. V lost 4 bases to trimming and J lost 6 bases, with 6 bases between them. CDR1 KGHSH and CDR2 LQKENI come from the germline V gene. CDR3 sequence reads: CASSLLHGYTF. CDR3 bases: TGTGCCAGCTCACTATTACATGGCTACACCTTC.

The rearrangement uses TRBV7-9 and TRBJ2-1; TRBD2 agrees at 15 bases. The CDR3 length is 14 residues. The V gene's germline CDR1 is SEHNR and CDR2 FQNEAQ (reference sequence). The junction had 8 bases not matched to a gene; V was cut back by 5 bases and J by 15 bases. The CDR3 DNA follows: TGTGCCAGCAGCCCACGGACTAGCGGGGGGGCTCGGTTCTTC. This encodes CASSPRTSGGARFF. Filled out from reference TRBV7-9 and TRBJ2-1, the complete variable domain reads DTGVSQNPRHKITKRGQNVTFRCDPISEHNRLYWYRQTLGQGPEFLTYFQNEAQLEKSRLLSDRFSAERPKGSFSTLEIQRTEQGDSAMYLCASSPRTSGGARFFGPGTRLTVL.

The CDR3 DNA is TGTGCCAGCAGTTTATCAGTGGGACAGGGGAATGAAAAACTGTTTTTT. This translates into CASSLSVGQGNEKLFF. This chain uses TRBV27 with TRBJ1-4; 10 positions match TRBD1. The CDR3 is made up of 16 amino acids. Germline CDR1 and CDR2: MNHEY and SMNVEV (reference sequence). The V segment lost 0 bases and the J segment 5 bases; nucleotides outside the gene matches: 3.

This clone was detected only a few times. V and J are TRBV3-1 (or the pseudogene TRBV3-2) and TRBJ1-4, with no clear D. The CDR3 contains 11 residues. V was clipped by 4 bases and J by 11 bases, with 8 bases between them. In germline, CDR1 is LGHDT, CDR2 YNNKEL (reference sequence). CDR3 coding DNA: TGTGCCAGCAGCCTCGAGATTAAACTGTTTTTT. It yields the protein CASSLEIKLFF.

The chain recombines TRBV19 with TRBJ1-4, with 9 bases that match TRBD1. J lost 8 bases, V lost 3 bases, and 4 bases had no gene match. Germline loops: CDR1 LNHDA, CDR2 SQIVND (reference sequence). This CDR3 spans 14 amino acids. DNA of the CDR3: TGTGCCAGTAGTATCGGGACAGGGAAAGAAAAACTGTTTTTT. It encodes CASSIGTGKEKLFF.

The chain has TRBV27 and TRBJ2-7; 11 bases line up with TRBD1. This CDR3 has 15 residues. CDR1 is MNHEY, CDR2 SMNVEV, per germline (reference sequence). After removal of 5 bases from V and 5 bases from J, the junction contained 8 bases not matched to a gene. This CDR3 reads CASSPWGQGDHEQYF. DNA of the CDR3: TGTGCCAGCAGTCCATGGGGACAGGGGGACCACGAGCAGTACTTC.

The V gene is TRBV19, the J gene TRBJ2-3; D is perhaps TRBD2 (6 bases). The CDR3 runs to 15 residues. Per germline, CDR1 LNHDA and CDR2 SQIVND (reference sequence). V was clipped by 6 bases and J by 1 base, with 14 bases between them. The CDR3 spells CASSLRAGRTDTQYF. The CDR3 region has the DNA TGTGCCAGTAGCCTCCGTGCGGGACGCACAGATACGCAGTATTTT.

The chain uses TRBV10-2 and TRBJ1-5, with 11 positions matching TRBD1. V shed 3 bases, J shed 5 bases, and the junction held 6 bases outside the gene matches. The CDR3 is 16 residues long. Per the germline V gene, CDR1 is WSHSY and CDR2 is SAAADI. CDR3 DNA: TGCGCCAGCAGTGATAGGGGACAGGGGGTGGATCAGCCCCAGCATTTT. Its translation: CASSDRGQGVDQPQHF.

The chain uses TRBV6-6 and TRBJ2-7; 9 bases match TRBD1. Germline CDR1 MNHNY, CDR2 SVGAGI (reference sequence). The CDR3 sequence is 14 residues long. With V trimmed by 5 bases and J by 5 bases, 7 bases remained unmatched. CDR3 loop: CASSLTQGANEQYF. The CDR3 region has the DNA TGTGCCAGCAGTCTCACACAGGGGGCTAACGAGCAGTACTTC.

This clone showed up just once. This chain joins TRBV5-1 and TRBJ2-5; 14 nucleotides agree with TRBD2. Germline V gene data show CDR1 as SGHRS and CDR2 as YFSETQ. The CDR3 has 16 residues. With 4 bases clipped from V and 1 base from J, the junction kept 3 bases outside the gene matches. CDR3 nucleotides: TGCGCCAGCAGCCCCGGACTAGCGGGGGGCCAAGAGACCCAGTACTTC. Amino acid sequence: CASSPGLAGGQETQYF.

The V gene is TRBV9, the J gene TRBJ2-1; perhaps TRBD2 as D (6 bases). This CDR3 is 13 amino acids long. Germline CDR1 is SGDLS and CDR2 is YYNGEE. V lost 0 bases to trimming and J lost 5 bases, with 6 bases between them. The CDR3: CASSVGTNNEQFF. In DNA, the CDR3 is TGTGCCAGCAGCGTAGGGACTAACAATGAGCAGTTCTTC.

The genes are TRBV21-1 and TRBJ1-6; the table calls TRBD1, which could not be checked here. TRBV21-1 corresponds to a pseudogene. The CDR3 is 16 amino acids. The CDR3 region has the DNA TGTGCCAGCACTCCCCCACAGAGCTCCTATAATTCACCCCTCCACTTT. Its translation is CASTPPQSSYNSPLHF.

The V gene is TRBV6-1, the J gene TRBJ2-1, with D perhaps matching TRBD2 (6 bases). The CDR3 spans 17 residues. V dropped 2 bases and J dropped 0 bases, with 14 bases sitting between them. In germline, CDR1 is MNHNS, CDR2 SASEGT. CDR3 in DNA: TGTGCCAGCAGTGAAAGGGCGGGGCTGAGCTCCTACAATGAGCAGTTCTTC. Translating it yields CASSERAGLSSYNEQFF.

The CDR3 region is CASSERTGAAFF. The CDR3, as DNA: TGTGCCAGCAGTGAAAGGACAGGGGCGGCTTTCTTT. This chain uses TRBV6-1 with TRBJ1-1, with TRBD1 matching over 9 bases. This CDR3 region has 12 residues. The germline CDR1 and CDR2 sequences are MNHNS and SASEGT. V dropped 2 bases and J dropped 11; count of bases not matched to a gene: 3.

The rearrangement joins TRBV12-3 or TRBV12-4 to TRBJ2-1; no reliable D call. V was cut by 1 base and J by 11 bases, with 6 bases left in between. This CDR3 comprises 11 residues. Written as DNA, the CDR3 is TGTGCCAGCAGTTTAGGGTACCAGCAGTTCTTC. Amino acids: CASSLGYQQFF.

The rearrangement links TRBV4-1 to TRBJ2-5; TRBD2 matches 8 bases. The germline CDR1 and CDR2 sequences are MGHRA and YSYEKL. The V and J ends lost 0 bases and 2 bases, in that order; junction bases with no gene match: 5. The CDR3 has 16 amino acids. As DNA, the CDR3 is TGCGCCAGCAGCCAAGATGTCCTAGCGGGTCAAGAGACCCAGTACTTC. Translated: CASSQDVLAGQETQYF.

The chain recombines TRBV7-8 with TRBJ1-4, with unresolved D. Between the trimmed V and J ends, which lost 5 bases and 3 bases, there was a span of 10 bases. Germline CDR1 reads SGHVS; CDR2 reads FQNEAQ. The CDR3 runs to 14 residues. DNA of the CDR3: TGTGCCAGCAGCCCCCAGGTGGCTAATGAAAAACTGTTTTTT. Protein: CASSPQVANEKLFF.

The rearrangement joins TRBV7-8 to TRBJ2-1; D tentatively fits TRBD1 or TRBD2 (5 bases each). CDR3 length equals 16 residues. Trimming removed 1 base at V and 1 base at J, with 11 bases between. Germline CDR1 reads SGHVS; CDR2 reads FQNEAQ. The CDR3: CASSLGGGTSYNEQFF. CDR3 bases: TGTGCCAGCAGCTTAGGTGGGGGTACTTCCTACAATGAGCAGTTCTTC.

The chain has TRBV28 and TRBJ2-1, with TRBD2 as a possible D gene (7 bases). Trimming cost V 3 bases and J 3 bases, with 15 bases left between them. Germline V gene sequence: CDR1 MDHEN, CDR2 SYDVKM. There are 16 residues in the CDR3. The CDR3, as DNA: TGTGCCAGCAGTTTTAGTTTGAGGGGGGGCTACAATGAGCAGTTCTTC. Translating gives CASSFSLRGGYNEQFF.